Listed here are 13 T cell receptor beta chains from one sample, sequenced in a study of blood T cell repertoires in COVID-19 (TCRdb year 2020). The receptor library was made with the immunoSEQ multiplex PCR assay. Here the immuneACCESS table is served through TCRdb, limited to in-frame sequences with V and J called. Missing clones are a known gap in these copies; in checked studies unresolved V genes cover under half, and the rest lacks a known reason. Within this sample are some 250,000 clones, with about 89% of them counted one time only. The ten biggest clones cover more than 1% of the sample. Sequenced input: PBMCs or T cells enriched from blood (not recorded which). The receptors shown here come from a human donor in a cohort exposed to, infected with or recovered from COVID-19 (not recorded which). The donor label of this sample is uncertain.

This clone was observed a few times. This rearrangement joins TRBV9 to TRBJ2-7, with D possibly TRBD2 on 6 matching bases. V lost 0 bases to trimming and J lost 2 bases, with 9 bases between them. The CDR3 spans 14 residues. Per germline, CDR1 SGDLS and CDR2 YYNGEE. The CDR3 nucleotides are TGTGCCAGCAGCGTAGCGGAGGGAACCTACGAGCAGTACTTC. Its protein is CASSVAEGTYEQYF.

This clone was seen a few times. The rearrangement uses TRBV5-1 and TRBJ1-2; weak D call: TRBD1 (6 bases). Germline values: CDR1 SGHRS, CDR2 YFSETQ. V dropped 1 base and J dropped 6 bases, with 10 bases sitting between them. CDR3 length: 13 amino acids. CDR3 nucleotide sequence: TGCGCCAGCAGCTTGATGGCAGGGGATGGCTACACCTTC. Translated, it gives CASSLMAGDGYTF.

This clone was found a few times. This chain joins TRBV6-5 and TRBJ1-1; 7 nucleotides agree with TRBD1. The V and J ends lost 6 bases and 5 bases, in that order; junction bases with no gene match: 6. The CDR3 is 13 residues long. The germline V gene encodes CDR1 MNHEY and CDR2 SVGAGI. The DNA for the CDR3 is TGTGCCAGCAGCTCGACAGGGTGGACTGAAGCTTTCTTT. This codes for CASSSTGWTEAFF.

This chain's CDR3 is CASSILAGGPSNEQFF. The DNA for the CDR3 is TGTGCCAGTAGTATATTAGCGGGGGGGCCGAGCAATGAGCAGTTCTTC. The rearrangement joins TRBV19 to TRBJ2-1, with 11 bases matching TRBD2. Germline V lookup: CDR1 LNHDA, CDR2 SQIVND (reference sequence). This CDR3 region has 16 residues. The V gene end was trimmed by 2 bases and the J gene end by 6 bases; junction bases not matched to a gene: 6.

The V call is TRBV9, the J call TRBJ1-1; no clear D gene. This CDR3 contains 13 residues. Trimming stripped 4 bases from V and 0 bases from J, with 7 bases between. Germline V gives CDR1 SGDLS, CDR2 YYNGEE. The CDR3 bases are TGTGCCAGCAGCTTTTCAATGAACACTGAAGCTTTCTTT. This codes for CASSFSMNTEAFF.

This clone was seen once. The rearrangement uses TRBV24-1 and TRBJ2-2; 7 nucleotides align to TRBD1. Losses at the gene ends were 7 bases for V and 3 bases for J; bases not matched to a gene: 4. The length of the CDR3 is 14 residues. Germline values: CDR1 KGHDR, CDR2 SFDVKD. CDR3 nucleotides: TGTGCCACCAGGGGGACAGACTACACCGGGGAGCTGTTTTTT. This codes for CATRGTDYTGELFF.

The V gene is TRBV4-3, the J gene TRBJ1-5; no firm D call. V lost 1 base, J lost 6 bases, and 13 bases lay in between. The germline gives CDR1 LGHNA, CDR2 YSLEER. The CDR3 sequence is 15 residues long. This CDR3 reads CASSQVRSGSQPQHF. CDR3 coding DNA: TGCGCCAGCAGCCAAGTCCGGTCGGGGAGTCAGCCCCAGCATTTT.

The chain uses TRBV6-5 and TRBJ1-2; D is ambiguous. V lost 6 bases and J 2 bases, leaving 13 bases between the germline ends. Germline V gives CDR1 MNHEY, CDR2 SVGAGI. The length of the CDR3 is 14 residues. The CDR3: CASRPEDSNYGYTF. CDR3 DNA sequence: TGTGCCAGCAGACCAGAAGATTCGAACTATGGCTACACCTTC.

The V call is TRBV5-4, the J call TRBJ2-7; 9 nucleotides match TRBD2. The germline gives CDR1 SGHNT, CDR2 YYREEE (reference sequence). The CDR3 runs 15 residues. After removal of 0 bases from V and 3 bases from J, the junction contained 4 bases not matched to a gene. The CDR3 region is CASSLGGLADYEQYF. CDR3 nucleotide sequence: TGTGCCAGCAGCTTGGGGGGACTAGCAGACTACGAGCAGTACTTC.

The chain has TRBV5-1 and TRBJ1-1, with D perhaps matching TRBD1 (6 bases). Germline V gene sequence: CDR1 SGHRS, CDR2 YFSETQ. Trimming stripped 0 bases from V and 3 bases from J, with 12 bases between. The CDR3 is 15 amino acids. The CDR3 reads CASSLGRGSDTEAFF. The CDR3 DNA follows: TGCGCCAGCAGCTTGGGAAGGGGGTCGGACACTGAAGCTTTCTTT.

The chain uses TRBV9 and TRBJ2-6; perhaps TRBD2 as D (6 bases). The CDR3 extends over 19 amino acids. The germline V and J ends were trimmed by 1 base and 0 bases, with 17 bases remaining between them. Per the germline V gene, CDR1 is SGDLS and CDR2 is YYNGEE. As DNA, the CDR3 is TGTGCCAGCAGCGTAACGGAGTTACAGGACTACTCTGGGGCCAACGTCCTGACTTTC. It translates to CASSVTELQDYSGANVLTF.

The V gene is TRBV2, the J gene TRBJ2-1; tentatively, D is TRBD1 (6 bases). CDR3 length: 16 amino acids. V lost 0 bases, J lost 0 bases, and 9 bases lay in between. Germline CDR1 and CDR2: SNHLY and FYNNEI. The CDR3 bases are TGTGCCAGCAGTGAAGCGCAGGGGTACTCCTACAATGAGCAGTTCTTC. This gives the protein CASSEAQGYSYNEQFF.

The chain joins TRBV7-8 to TRBJ1-4; no firm D call. CDR1 SGHVS and CDR2 FQNEAQ come from the germline V gene. Trimming took off 1 base at V and 8 bases at J, with 17 bases between the two ends. The CDR3 is 16 amino acids. The CDR3 reads CASSLGRGSGMEKLFF. In nucleotides, the CDR3 is TGTGCCAGCAGCTTAGGTAGAGGGTCGGGGATGGAAAAACTGTTTTTT. The variable domain in full, completed from reference TRBV7-8 and TRBJ1-4, reads GAGVSQSPRYKVAKRGQDVALRCDPISGHVSLFWYQQALGQGPEFLTYFQNEAQLDKSGLPSDRFFAERPEGSVSTLKIQRTQQEDSAVYLCASSLGRGSGMEKLFFGSGTQLSVL.